The entry below describes one T cell receptor (beta chain). The sample originates from a study of blood T cell repertoires in COVID-19. Produced via immunoSEQ multiplex PCR; TCRdb's table is partial and in-frame only. The sample lists over 45,000 clones; 80% to 85% were seen once. The V end lost 2 bases, the J end lost 0 bases, and 8 bases lay between the germline ends. This CDR3 contains 14 residues. Germline assignment: CDR1 MNHEY and CDR2 SMNVEV (reference sequence). V is TRBV27 and J is TRBJ2-7, with TRBD1 as a possible D gene (5 bases). The receptor comes from a man in his sixties with active COVID-19. The material sequenced was peripheral blood. In DNA, the CDR3 is TGTGCCAGCAGTTTACAAGGACACTCCTACGAGCAGTACTTC. Translating it yields CASSLQGHSYEQYF.